A selection of T cell receptor beta chains follows, all from one sample in a study of blood T cell repertoires in COVID-19. Here immunoSEQ multiplex PCR was the method, and the copy in TCRdb shows in-frame clones only, minus some. The table has 68,000 or so clones, 65% to 85% seen once; the top ten hold roughly 39%. The source material was peripheral blood. The receptors here all came from a human donor in a cohort sampled during active COVID-19. The CDR3 runs from the conserved cysteine through the conserved F or W. The D gene is left open where the match is weak. Clone sizes are given selectively: once, few, many, or a class where the clone is expanded.

J | V | D | size | CDR3 | DNA
TRBJ2-2 | TRBV7-9 | TRBD2 | - | CASSRPGLAGPGELFF | TGTGCCAGCAGCAGGCCGGGACTAGCTGGGCCCGGGGAGCTGTTTTTT
TRBJ1-2 | TRBV27 | - | - | CASSLTRGNYGYTF | TGTGCCAGCAGTTTGACCAGGGGTAACTATGGCTACACCTTC
TRBJ2-1 | TRBV2 | TRBD2 | - | CASSPTSGGIYNEQFF | TGTGCCAGCAGCCCGACTAGCGGGGGGATATACAATGAGCAGTTCTTC
TRBJ2-1 | TRBV28 | TRBD2 | - | CASTYSGGAHNEQFF | TGTGCCAGCACCTATAGCGGGGGGGCCCACAATGAGCAGTTCTTC
TRBJ1-5 | TRBV12-3/TRBV12-4 | - | - | CASSLAAGQPQHF | TGTGCCAGCAGTTTGGCGGCGGGTCAGCCCCAGCATTTT
TRBJ2-5 | TRBV2 | - | - | CASSGAFVQYF | TGTGCCAGCAGTGGGGCCTTCGTACAGTACTTC
TRBJ2-1 | TRBV6-6 | - | few | CASRRRQVGDEQFF | TGTGCCAGCCGACGTAGACAGGTAGGGGATGAGCAGTTCTTC
TRBJ1-6 | TRBV4-1 | - | - | CASSQDLARVSPLHF | TGCGCCAGCAGCCAAGATTTGGCGAGGGTATCACCCCTCCACTTT
TRBJ2-5 | TRBV7-2 | TRBD2 | - | CASSPGLAGAQETQYF | TGTGCCAGCAGCCCGGGACTAGCGGGGGCCCAAGAGACCCAGTACTTC
TRBJ2-3 | TRBV6-2/TRBV6-3 | TRBD2 | - | CASSPRGLAGYRDTQYF | TGTGCCAGCAGTCCGAGGGGACTAGCGGGGTATAGAGATACGCAGTATTTT
TRBJ2-3 | TRBV7-9 | - | - | CASSLSRGGKDTQYF | TGTGCCAGCAGCTTGAGTAGGGGCGGAAAGGATACGCAGTATTTT
TRBJ2-7 | TRBV19 | - | once | CASSSGRPSYEQYF | TGTGCCAGTAGCTCAGGCCGGCCCTCCTACGAGCAGTACTTC
TRBJ1-5 | TRBV28 | - | - | CASIAPTRSQPQHF | TGTGCCAGCATCGCGCCTACTAGGAGTCAGCCCCAGCATTTT